This T cell receptor (beta chain) was sequenced during a study of blood T cell repertoires in COVID-19. The germline CDR1 and CDR2 sequences are ENHRY and SYGVKD. This CDR3 spans 14 amino acids. J was trimmed by 2 bases and V by 6 bases; bases with no gene match: 4. TCRdb keeps only in-frame clones here, not all; method: immunoSEQ multiplex PCR. The table has about 64,000 clones, approximately 78% seen once. Sequenced material: peripheral blood. The chain carries TRBV10-3 and TRBJ1-3, with 7 bases identical to TRBD1. This TCR was recovered from a human donor in a cohort sampled during active COVID-19. In DNA, the CDR3 is TGTGCCATCAGCTTCGGGACAGCTGGAAACACCATATATTTT. Protein sequence: CAISFGTAGNTIYF.